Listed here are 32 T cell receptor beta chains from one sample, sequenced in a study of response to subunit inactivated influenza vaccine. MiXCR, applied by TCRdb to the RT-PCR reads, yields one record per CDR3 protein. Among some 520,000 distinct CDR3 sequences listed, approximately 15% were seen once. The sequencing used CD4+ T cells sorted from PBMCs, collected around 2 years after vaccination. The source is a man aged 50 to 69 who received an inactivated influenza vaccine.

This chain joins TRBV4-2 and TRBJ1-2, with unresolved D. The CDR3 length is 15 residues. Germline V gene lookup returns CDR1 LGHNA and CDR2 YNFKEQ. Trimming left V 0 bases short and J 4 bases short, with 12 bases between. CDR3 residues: CASSQEKAPGYGYTF. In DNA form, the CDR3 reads TGTGCCAGCAGCCAAGAGAAGGCGCCGGGCTATGGCTACACCTTC.

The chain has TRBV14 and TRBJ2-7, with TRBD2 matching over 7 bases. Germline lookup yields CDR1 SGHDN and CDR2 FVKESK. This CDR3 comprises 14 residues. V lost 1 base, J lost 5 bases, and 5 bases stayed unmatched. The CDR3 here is CASSQVKGGNEQYF. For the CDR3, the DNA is TGTGCCAGCAGCCAAGTGAAGGGAGGGAACGAGCAGTACTTC.

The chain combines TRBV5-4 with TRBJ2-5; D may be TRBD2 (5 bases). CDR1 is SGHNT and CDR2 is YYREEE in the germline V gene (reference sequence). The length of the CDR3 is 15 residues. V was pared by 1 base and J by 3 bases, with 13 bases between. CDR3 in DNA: TGTGCCAGCAGCTTGAGAACTAGTGGGAAAGAGACCCAGTACTTC. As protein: CASSLRTSGKETQYF. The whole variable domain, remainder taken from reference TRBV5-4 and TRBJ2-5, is ETGVTQSPTHLIKTRGQQVTLRCSSQSGHNTVSWYQQALGQGPQFIFQYYREEENGRGNFPPRFSGLQFPNYSSELNVNALELDDSALYLCASSLRTSGKETQYFGPGTRLLVL.

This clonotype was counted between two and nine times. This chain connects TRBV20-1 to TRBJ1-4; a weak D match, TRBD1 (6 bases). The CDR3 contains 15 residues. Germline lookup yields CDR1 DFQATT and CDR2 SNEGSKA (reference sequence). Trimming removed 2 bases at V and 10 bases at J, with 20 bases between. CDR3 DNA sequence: TGCAGTGCTAGACCGGAGTGGGGGGCTATGGGAAAACTGTTTTTT. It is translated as CSARPEWGAMGKLFF.

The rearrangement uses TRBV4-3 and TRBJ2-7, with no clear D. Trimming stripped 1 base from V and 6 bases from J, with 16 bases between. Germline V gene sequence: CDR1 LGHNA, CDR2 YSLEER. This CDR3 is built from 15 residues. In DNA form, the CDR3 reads TGCGCCAGCAGCCAAGTCTGGCAGTCCTCCAGCGAGCAGTACTTC. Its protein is CASSQVWQSSSEQYF.

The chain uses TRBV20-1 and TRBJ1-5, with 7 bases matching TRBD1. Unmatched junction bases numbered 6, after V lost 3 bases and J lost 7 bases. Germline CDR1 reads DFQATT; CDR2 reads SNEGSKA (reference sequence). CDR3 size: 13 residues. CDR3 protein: CSASSQGKQPQHF. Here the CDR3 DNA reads TGCAGTGCTAGTTCACAGGGGAAACAGCCCCAGCATTTT.

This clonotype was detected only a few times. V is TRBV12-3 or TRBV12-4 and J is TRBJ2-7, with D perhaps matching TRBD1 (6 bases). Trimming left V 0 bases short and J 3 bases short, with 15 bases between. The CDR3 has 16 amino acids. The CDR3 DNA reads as TGTGCCAGCAGTTTAGCGCCGGACAGAGATAACTACGAGCAGTACTTC. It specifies CASSLAPDRDNYEQYF.

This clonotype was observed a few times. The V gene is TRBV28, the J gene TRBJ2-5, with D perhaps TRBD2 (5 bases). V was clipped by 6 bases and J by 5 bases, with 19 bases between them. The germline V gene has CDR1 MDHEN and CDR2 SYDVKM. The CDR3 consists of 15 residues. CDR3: CASRTAGVDRETQYF. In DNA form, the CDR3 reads TGTGCCAGCAGAACGGCCGGGGTCGATAGGGAGACCCAGTACTTC.

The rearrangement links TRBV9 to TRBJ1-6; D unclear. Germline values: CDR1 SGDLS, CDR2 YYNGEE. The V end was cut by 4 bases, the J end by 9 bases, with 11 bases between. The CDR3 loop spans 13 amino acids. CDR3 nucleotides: TGTGCCAGCAGCCCGGACTTAGGTTCACCCCTCCACTTT. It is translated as CASSPDLGSPLHF.

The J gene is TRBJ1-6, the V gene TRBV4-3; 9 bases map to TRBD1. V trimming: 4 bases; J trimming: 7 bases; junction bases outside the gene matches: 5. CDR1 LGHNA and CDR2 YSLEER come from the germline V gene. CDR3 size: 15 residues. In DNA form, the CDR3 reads TGCGCCAGCAGCCTGGAAACAGGGGGCAATTCACCCCTCCACTTT. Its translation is CASSLETGGNSPLHF.

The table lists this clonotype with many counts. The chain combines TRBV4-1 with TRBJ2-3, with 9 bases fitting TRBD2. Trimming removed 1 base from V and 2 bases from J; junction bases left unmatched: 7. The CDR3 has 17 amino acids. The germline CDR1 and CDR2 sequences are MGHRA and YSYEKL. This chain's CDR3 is CASSQGTTSGNTDTQYF. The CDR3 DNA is TGCGCCAGCAGCCAAGGAACGACTAGCGGAAACACAGATACGCAGTATTTT.

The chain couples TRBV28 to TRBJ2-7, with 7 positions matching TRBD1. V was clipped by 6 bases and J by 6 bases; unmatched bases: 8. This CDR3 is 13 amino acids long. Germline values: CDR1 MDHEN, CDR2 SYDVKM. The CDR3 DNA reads TGTGCCAGCAGCTCTTCTTACAGGGGCGAGCAGTACTTC. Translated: CASSSSYRGEQYF.

This chain's CDR3 is CSAREGSKIYNEQFF. The CDR3, as DNA: TGCAGTGCTAGAGAAGGCAGTAAGATTTACAATGAGCAGTTCTTC. The gene calls are TRBV20-1 and TRBJ2-1; D ambiguous. The CDR3 is 15 residues long. Germline V CDR1 and CDR2: DFQATT, SNEGSKA (reference sequence). The V end lost 0 bases, the J end lost 4 bases, and 13 bases lay between the germline ends.

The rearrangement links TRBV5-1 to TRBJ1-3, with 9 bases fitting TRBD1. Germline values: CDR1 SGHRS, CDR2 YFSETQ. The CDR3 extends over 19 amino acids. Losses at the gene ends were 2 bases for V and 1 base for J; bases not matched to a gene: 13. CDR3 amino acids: CASSFKKKTGQGSGNTIYF. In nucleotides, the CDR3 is TGCGCCAGCAGCTTCAAGAAAAAAACGGGACAGGGATCTGGAAACACCATATATTTT.

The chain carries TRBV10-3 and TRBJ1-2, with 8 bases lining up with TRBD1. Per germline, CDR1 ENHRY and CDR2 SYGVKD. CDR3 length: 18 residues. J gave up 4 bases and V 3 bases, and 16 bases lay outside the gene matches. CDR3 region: CAISDLGKQGGISYGYTF. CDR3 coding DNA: TGTGCCATCAGTGACTTAGGGAAACAGGGGGGGATCTCCTATGGCTACACCTTC.

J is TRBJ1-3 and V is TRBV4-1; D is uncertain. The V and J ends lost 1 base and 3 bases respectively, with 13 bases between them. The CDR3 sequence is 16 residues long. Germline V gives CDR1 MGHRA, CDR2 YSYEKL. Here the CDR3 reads CASSQGGLISGNTIYF. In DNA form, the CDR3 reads TGCGCCAGCAGCCAAGGGGGTCTTATAAGTGGAAACACCATATATTTT.

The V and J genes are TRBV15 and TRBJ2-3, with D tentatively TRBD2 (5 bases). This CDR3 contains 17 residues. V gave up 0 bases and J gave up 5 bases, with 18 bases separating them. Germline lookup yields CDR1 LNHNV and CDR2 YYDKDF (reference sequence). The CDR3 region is CATSRDLGAVVIDTQYF. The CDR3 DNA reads TGTGCCACCAGCAGAGATCTAGGAGCGGTTGTGATAGATACGCAGTATTTT. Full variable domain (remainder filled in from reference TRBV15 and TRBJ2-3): DAMVIQNPRYQVTQFGKPVTLSCSQTLNHNVMYWYQQKSSQAPKLLFHYYDKDFNNEADTPDNFQSRRPNTSFCFLDIRSPGLGDTAMYLCATSRDLGAVVIDTQYFGPGTRLTVL.

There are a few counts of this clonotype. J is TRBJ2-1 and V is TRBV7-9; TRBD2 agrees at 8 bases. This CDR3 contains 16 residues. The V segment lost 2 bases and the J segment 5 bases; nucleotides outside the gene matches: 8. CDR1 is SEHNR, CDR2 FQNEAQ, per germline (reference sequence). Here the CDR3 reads CASSLFVAGSDNEQFF. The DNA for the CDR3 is TGTGCCAGCAGCTTATTCGTAGCGGGGTCGGACAATGAGCAGTTCTTC. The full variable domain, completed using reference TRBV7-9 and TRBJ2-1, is DTGVSQNPRHKITKRGQNVTFRCDPISEHNRLYWYRQTLGQGPEFLTYFQNEAQLEKSRLLSDRFSAERPKGSFSTLEIQRTEQGDSAMYLCASSLFVAGSDNEQFFGPGTRLTVL.

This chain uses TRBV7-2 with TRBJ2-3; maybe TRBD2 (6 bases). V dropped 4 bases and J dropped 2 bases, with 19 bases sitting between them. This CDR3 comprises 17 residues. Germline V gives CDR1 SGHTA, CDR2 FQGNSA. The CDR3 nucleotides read TGTGCCAGCAGCTCCCACGGACTAAGCGGGTCCACAGATACGCAGTATTTT. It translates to CASSSHGLSGSTDTQYF.

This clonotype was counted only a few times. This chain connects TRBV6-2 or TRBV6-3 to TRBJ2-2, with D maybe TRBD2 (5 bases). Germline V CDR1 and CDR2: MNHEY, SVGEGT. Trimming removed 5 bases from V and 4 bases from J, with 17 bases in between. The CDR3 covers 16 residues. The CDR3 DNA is TGTGCCAGCAGTCCCTCGGGTTTTGGGAGCACCGGGGAGCTGTTTTTT. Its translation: CASSPSGFGSTGELFF.

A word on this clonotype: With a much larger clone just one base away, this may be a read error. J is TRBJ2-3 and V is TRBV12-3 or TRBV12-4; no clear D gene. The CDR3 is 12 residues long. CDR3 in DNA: TGTGCCAGCAGTGTGAACACAGATACGCAGGATTTT. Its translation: CASSVNTDTQDF.

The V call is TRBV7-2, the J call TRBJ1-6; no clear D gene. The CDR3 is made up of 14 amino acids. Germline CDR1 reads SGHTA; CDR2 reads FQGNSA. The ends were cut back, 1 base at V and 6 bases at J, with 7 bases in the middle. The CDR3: CASSLDAINSPLHF. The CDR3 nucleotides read TGTGCCAGCAGCTTAGATGCTATTAATTCACCCCTCCACTTT.

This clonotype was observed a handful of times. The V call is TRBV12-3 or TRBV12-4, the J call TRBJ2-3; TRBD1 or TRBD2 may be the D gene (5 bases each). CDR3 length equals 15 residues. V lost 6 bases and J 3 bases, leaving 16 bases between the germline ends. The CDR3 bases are TGTGCCAGCAGCTACCGTGGGGACGCGACAGATACGCAGTATTTT. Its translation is CASSYRGDATDTQYF.

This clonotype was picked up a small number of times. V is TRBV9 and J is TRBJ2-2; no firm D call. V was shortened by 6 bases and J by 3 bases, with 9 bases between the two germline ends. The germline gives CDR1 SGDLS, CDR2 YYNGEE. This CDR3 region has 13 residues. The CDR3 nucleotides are TGTGCCAGCACCTGGGCGGACACCGGGGAGCTGTTTTTT. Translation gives CASTWADTGELFF. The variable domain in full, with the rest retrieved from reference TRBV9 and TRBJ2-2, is DSGVTQTPKHLITATGQRVTLRCSPRSGDLSVYWYQQSLDQGLQFLIQYYNGEERAKGNILERFSAQQFPDLHSELNLSSLELGDSALYFCASTWADTGELFFGEGSRLTVL.

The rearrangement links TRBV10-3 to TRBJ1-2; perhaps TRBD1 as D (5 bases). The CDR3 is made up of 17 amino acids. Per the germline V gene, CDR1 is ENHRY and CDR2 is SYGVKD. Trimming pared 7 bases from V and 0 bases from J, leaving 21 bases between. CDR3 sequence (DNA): TGTGCCATCAAAGGGGAAATGCAGAGACTAGCTAACTATGGCTACACCTTC. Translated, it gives CAIKGEMQRLANYGYTF.

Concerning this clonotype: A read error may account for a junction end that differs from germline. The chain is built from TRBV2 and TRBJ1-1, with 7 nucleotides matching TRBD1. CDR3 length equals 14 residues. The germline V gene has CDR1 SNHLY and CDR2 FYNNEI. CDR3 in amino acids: CATGTDLFNTEAFF. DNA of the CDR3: TGCGCGACCGGGACAGACCTCTTCAACACTGAAGCTTTCTTT.

The CDR3 protein is CASSLDGGSGPYEQYF. Written as DNA, the CDR3 is TGTGCCAGCAGCCTAGATGGGGGTTCGGGCCCCTACGAGCAGTACTTC. The chain is built from TRBV28 and TRBJ2-7; D possibly matches TRBD1 or TRBD2 (5 bases each). The germline gives CDR1 MDHEN, CDR2 SYDVKM. The ends were cut back, 6 bases at V and 2 bases at J, with 20 bases in the middle. The CDR3 has 16 residues.

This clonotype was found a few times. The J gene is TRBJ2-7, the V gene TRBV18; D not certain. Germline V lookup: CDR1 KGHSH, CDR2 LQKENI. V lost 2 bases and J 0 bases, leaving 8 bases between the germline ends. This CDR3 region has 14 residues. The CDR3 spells CASSPIQYSYEQYF. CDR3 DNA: TGTGCCAGCTCACCAATACAGTACTCCTACGAGCAGTACTTC.

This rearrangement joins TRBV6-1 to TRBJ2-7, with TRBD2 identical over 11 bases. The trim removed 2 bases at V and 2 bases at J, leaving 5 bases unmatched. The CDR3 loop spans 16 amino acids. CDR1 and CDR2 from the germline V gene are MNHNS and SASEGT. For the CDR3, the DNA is TGTGCCAGCAGTGAACTACCGGGACTAGCGGCCTACGAGCAGTACTTC. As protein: CASSELPGLAAYEQYF.

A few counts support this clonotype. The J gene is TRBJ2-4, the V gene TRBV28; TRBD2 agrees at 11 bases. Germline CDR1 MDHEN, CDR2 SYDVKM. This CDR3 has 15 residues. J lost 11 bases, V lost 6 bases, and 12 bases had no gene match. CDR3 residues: CASRGASGGTRVQYF. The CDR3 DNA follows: TGTGCCAGCAGGGGAGCTAGCGGGGGGACACGGGTTCAGTACTTC.

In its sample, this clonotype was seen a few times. CDR3 sequence: CASSPLGTGSGELFF. DNA of the CDR3: TGTGCCAGCAGCCCATTAGGGACAGGGTCCGGGGAGCTGTTTTTT. J is TRBJ2-2 and V is TRBV11-3; 9 bases map to TRBD1. The CDR3 consists of 15 residues. The ends lost 5 bases at V and 6 bases at J; junction bases unmatched: 7. Per germline, CDR1 SGHNT and CDR2 YENEEA.

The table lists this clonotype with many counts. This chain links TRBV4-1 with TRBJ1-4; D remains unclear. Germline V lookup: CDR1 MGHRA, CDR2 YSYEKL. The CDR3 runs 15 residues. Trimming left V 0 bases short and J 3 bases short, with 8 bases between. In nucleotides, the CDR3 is TGCGCCAGCAGCCAAGATCGGAGGGCTAATGAAAAACTGTTTTTT. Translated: CASSQDRRANEKLFF.